The 12 T cell receptor beta chains below come from one sample, sequenced in a study of cytomegalovirus exposure and HLA in healthy donors. This table comes from immunoSEQ multiplex PCR, and its TCRdb copy is limited to in-frame clones, with some not included. Here the sample spans about 160,000 clones, 80% to 85% being singletons. Sequenced: PBMCs. All receptors come from a man under 40 in good health and CMV-seropositive.

The chain employs TRBV5-6 and TRBJ2-4; D possibly corresponds to TRBD2 (7 bases). With 7 bases removed from V and 2 bases from J, the gap between germline ends came to 19 bases. CDR1 is SGHDT and CDR2 is YYEEEE in the germline V gene. The CDR3 loop spans 16 amino acids. CDR3 protein: CASLHGGPLPKNIQYF. The CDR3 DNA reads as TGTGCCAGCTTACACGGGGGGCCCCTCCCCAAAAACATTCAGTACTTC.

The gene calls are TRBV9 and TRBJ2-3, with 9 bases matching TRBD2. There are 15 residues in the CDR3. In germline, CDR1 is SGDLS, CDR2 YYNGEE. The V and J ends lost 3 bases and 5 bases, in that order; junction bases with no gene match: 7. The CDR3 is CASSEGGLAGDTQYF. CDR3 DNA: TGTGCCAGCAGCGAGGGGGGACTAGCTGGAGATACGCAGTATTTT.

The chain carries TRBV2 and TRBJ2-5; a weak D match, TRBD2 (7 bases). Trimming removed 3 bases from V and 4 bases from J, with 18 bases in between. This CDR3 has 16 amino acids. Germline assignment: CDR1 SNHLY and CDR2 FYNNEI. CDR3 amino acids: CASSELRTRGGETQYF. In DNA, the CDR3 is TGTGCCAGCAGTGAGTTGCGGACTAGGGGGGGAGAGACCCAGTACTTC. Full variable domain (rest looked up from reference TRBV2 and TRBJ2-5): EPEVTQTPSHQVTQMGQEVILRCVPISNHLYFYWYRQILGQKVEFLVSFYNNEISEKSEIFDDQFSVERPDGSNFTLKIRSTKLEDSAMYFCASSELRTRGGETQYFGPGTRLLVL.

The chain links TRBV28 to TRBJ2-3; possible D gene TRBD2, 7 bases. Trimming removed 6 bases from V and 2 bases from J, with 18 bases in between. Germline V gives CDR1 MDHEN, CDR2 SYDVKM. The CDR3 consists of 16 residues. The CDR3 here is CASSPGIGGPTDTQYF. The CDR3 coding sequence is TGTGCCAGCAGCCCCGGGATCGGGGGGCCCACAGATACGCAGTATTTT.

The gene calls are TRBV27 and TRBJ2-1; no firm D call. The V gene's germline CDR1 is MNHEY and CDR2 SMNVEV (reference sequence). Trimming removed 3 bases from V and 0 bases from J, with 9 bases in between. CDR3 size: 15 residues. CDR3 residues: CASSLELSSYNEQFF. The CDR3 region has the DNA TGTGCCAGCAGTTTGGAGTTGAGCTCCTACAATGAGCAGTTCTTC.

V is TRBV4-1 and J is TRBJ2-1; 9 positions match TRBD2. The germline V gene encodes CDR1 MGHRA and CDR2 YSYEKL. V dropped 4 bases and J dropped 6; count of bases not matched to a gene: 7. The CDR3 totals 15 residues. The CDR3, as DNA: TGCGCCAGCAGCCCCGGGACTAGCAGAGGCAATGAGCAGTTCTTC. It translates to CASSPGTSRGNEQFF.

The chain uses TRBV7-2 and TRBJ1-2, with 8 bases matching TRBD1. The CDR3 sequence is 15 residues long. V trimming: 7 bases; J trimming: 0 bases; junction bases outside the gene matches: 7. In germline, CDR1 is SGHTA, CDR2 FQGNSA. Here the CDR3 DNA reads TGTGCCAGCACCGTGGTACAGGGGGCTAACTATGGCTACACCTTC. Residues: CASTVVQGANYGYTF.

This chain connects TRBV19 to TRBJ2-7, with TRBD2 identical over 10 bases. V shed 3 bases and J 6 bases; nucleotides not matched to a gene: 8. Germline assignment: CDR1 LNHDA and CDR2 SQIVND (reference sequence). CDR3 length equals 15 residues. CDR3 nucleotides: TGTGCCAGTAGTATCGGAGCGGGAGGGCCTGTCGAGCAGTACTTC. Its translation is CASSIGAGGPVEQYF.

About this clone itself: Other DNA sequences in the sample encode the same CDR3. The chain links TRBV27 to TRBJ1-2, with 9 bases aligning to TRBD1. The V gene's germline CDR1 is MNHEY and CDR2 SMNVEV (reference sequence). The CDR3 is made up of 14 amino acids. V dropped 0 bases and J dropped 4; count of bases not matched to a gene: 0. CDR3 residues: CASSLSGQGYGYTF. CDR3 nucleotide sequence: TGTGCCAGCAGTTTATCGGGACAGGGCTATGGCTACACCTTC.

The CDR3 DNA is TGCGCCAGCAGCCAAGATTATCCCTACAATCAGCCCCAGCATTTT. It translates to CASSQDYPYNQPQHF. The chain is built from TRBV4-1 and TRBJ1-5; no firm D call. This CDR3 has 15 amino acids. Germline CDR1 reads MGHRA; CDR2 reads YSYEKL. The V end was cut by 0 bases, the J end by 3 bases, with 9 bases between.

This clone was seen only once. The V and J genes are TRBV27 and TRBJ2-7; weak D call: TRBD2 (6 bases). The CDR3 sequence is 16 residues long. The V and J ends lost 3 bases and 4 bases respectively, with 19 bases between them. The germline gives CDR1 MNHEY, CDR2 SMNVEV (reference sequence). The CDR3 DNA sequence: TGTGCCAGCAGTTTGCACAGGAGGGCCCCACGGTACGAGCAGTACTTC. It codes for CASSLHRRAPRYEQYF.

This clone was detected only once. The chain links TRBV28 to TRBJ2-5; 8 bases line up with TRBD2. V was clipped by 6 bases and J by 4 bases; unmatched bases: 7. Germline assignment: CDR1 MDHEN and CDR2 SYDVKM. The CDR3 extends over 14 amino acids. CDR3 DNA sequence: TGTGCCAGCAGGCAAAGCGGGAGCGGAGAGACCCAGTACTTC. Translating gives CASRQSGSGETQYF.